This entry lists 5 T cell receptor beta chains sequenced from one sample in a study of blood T cell repertoires in COVID-19. Assay used: immunoSEQ multiplex PCR; TCRdb lists only in-frame clones, some missing. The sample comprises a few hundred thousand clones, over 70% of which are singletons, and 10% rests with the top ten. Source material: peripheral blood. The receptors here all came from a woman in her seventies with COVID-19, enrolled during active disease.

The chain couples TRBV19 to TRBJ2-6; D is undetermined. The CDR3 is 14 residues long. In germline, CDR1 is LNHDA, CDR2 SQIVND (reference sequence). V was cut by 6 bases and J by 0 bases, with 6 bases left in between. The CDR3 DNA is TGTGCCAGTAGCCAGGACTCTGGGGCCAACGTCCTGACTTTC. Its translation is CASSQDSGANVLTF.

V gene TRBV30 combines with J gene TRBJ1-1, with 8 bases matching TRBD1. Germline CDR1 reads GTSNPN; CDR2 reads SVGIG (reference sequence). The V segment lost 1 base and the J segment 10 bases; nucleotides outside the gene matches: 5. CDR3 length: 12 amino acids. For the CDR3, the DNA is TGTGCCTGGAGTGGACAGGGGTTGACAGCTTTCTTT. It specifies CAWSGQGLTAFF.

The V gene is TRBV24-1, the J gene TRBJ1-2, with no clear D. The CDR3 has 12 amino acids. Germline-derived CDR1 and CDR2 are KGHDR and SFDVKD. The V and J ends lost 6 bases and 3 bases respectively, with 7 bases between them. The CDR3 DNA is TGTGCCACCAGTACAGAATACTATGGCTACACCTTC. Translation gives CATSTEYYGYTF.

The J gene is TRBJ1-2, the V gene TRBV11-2, with 9 positions matching TRBD1. This CDR3 spans 16 amino acids. Germline loops: CDR1 SGHAT, CDR2 FQNNGV. The V segment lost 4 bases and the J segment 7 bases; nucleotides outside the gene matches: 13. CDR3 bases: TGTGCCAGCAGCTCTTCGGGGACAGGGTGGGTCGGTGGCTACACCTTC. Translated: CASSSSGTGWVGGYTF.

V usage is TRBV7-3 and J usage is TRBJ2-5, with D unresolved. Trimming left V 7 bases short and J 5 bases short, with 11 bases between. CDR3 size: 12 residues. Germline V gene data show CDR1 as SGHTA and CDR2 as FQGTGA. CDR3 region: CASNPDGETQYF. The CDR3 nucleotides are TGTGCCAGCAACCCCGACGGGGAGACCCAGTACTTC.